This entry describes one TCR beta chain. In the study's own analysis: Reference gene primers were amplified, and this amplification served to estimate nucleated cell counts. The table came from immunoSEQ multiplex PCR; TCRdb's copy has only in-frame clones and leaves some out. The DNA was the basis for D and trimming; V, J and clone size are from that table. The repertoire holds 150,000 to 200,000 clones, with around four fifths as singletons. Trimming pared 6 bases from V and 0 bases from J, leaving 15 bases between. The CDR3 covers 17 residues. Germline V gene sequence: CDR1 MNHEY, CDR2 SMNVEV (reference sequence). The entry originates in a study of blood T cell repertoires in COVID-19.

Sequencing was carried out using peripheral blood. The chain combines TRBV27 with TRBJ2-6; no definite D call. This TCR derives from a man in his 70s with acute or convalescent COVID-19. CDR3 in DNA: TGTGCCAGCAGCTCGACACTCACCCGCTCTGGGGCCAACGTCCTGACTTTC. Protein product: CASSSTLTRSGANVLTF.